This T cell receptor beta chain was recorded in a study of shared clonotypes between healthy human individuals. The overall study: Donor composition was a couple of women and a few men, aged 18 to 49.

Assay used: immunoSEQ multiplex PCR; TCRdb lists only in-frame clones, some missing. The sample has more than 2 million clones; around 95% are singletons. Study-wide results and caveats: Non-shared clonotypes were found to have lower generation probabilities than the clonotypes that were shared by all four of the sorted-subset donors.

CDR3 size: 15 residues. CDR1 SEHNR and CDR2 FQNEAQ come from the germline V gene (reference sequence). V was clipped by 6 bases and J by 4 bases, with 15 bases between them. In its sample, this clone was seen once. Antigen specificity is unknown. Sequencing was performed on naive CD4+ T cells sorted from blood. Subset of the sample: CD45RA+ positively selected. This sequence was found in a man aged 18 to 30 in good health. The chain uses TRBV7-9 and TRBJ2-2, with a tentative D call TRBD2 (6 bases). The CDR3 DNA reads TGTGCCAGCAGGCCGCGACTAGGAGGCACCGGGGAGCTGTTTTTT. Amino acids: CASRPRLGGTGELFF.